This is a list of T cell receptor beta chains from one sample in a study of blood T cell repertoires in COVID-19. The method was immunoSEQ multiplex PCR; TCRdb's version includes in-frame clones alone and lacks a portion of them. The repertoire includes some 97,000 clones, 90% of them detected once, and around 1.7% sits in the top ten. The source material was peripheral blood. The receptor source for this set is a man aged 60 to 69 with acute or convalescent COVID-19. The CDR3 runs from the conserved cysteine through the conserved F or W. A D gene is named only where the DNA matches it firmly. Not every row has a clone size; where given, it reads once, few, many or a size class.

d_gene	len	j_gene	abundance	v_gene	CDR3aa	CDR3nt
TRBD2	14	TRBJ2-1	.	TRBV5-1	CASSLSTSGGPLVF	TGCGCCAGCAGCTTGTCGACTAGCGGGGGCCCCCTTGTCTTC
TRBD1	13	TRBJ1-5	once	TRBV6-5	CASTGGGGQPQHF	TGTGCCAGCACAGGGGGCGGAGGACAGCCCCAGCATTTT
.	15	TRBJ1-4	.	TRBV2	CASSEGGGTNEKLFF	TGTGCCAGCAGTGAAGGAGGGGGAACTAATGAAAAACTGTTTTTT
.	13	TRBJ1-5	.	TRBV6-6	CASRGLTNQPQHF	TGTGCCAGCAGAGGACTGACGAATCAGCCCCAGCATTTT
TRBD1	12	TRBJ1-1	.	TRBV11-1	CASRDRGTEAFF	TGTGCCAGCCGGGACAGGGGGACTGAAGCTTTCTTT
.	15	TRBJ2-3	.	TRBV2	CASSVAGGRTDTQYF	TGTGCCAGCAGTGTTGCCGGGGGGCGGACAGATACGCAGTATTTT
.	14	TRBJ2-7	.	TRBV5-6	CASSLGGMGGEQYF	TGTGCCAGCAGCTTGGGGGGCATGGGAGGCGAGCAGTACTTC
.	13	TRBJ1-2	.	TRBV19	CASTDRGVYGYTF	TGTGCCAGTACCGACCGGGGAGTCTATGGCTACACCTTC
.	13	TRBJ1-2	few	TRBV5-1	CASSRDRSSGYTF	TGCGCCAGCAGCAGAGACAGGTCTTCTGGCTACACCTTC
TRBD2	15	TRBJ2-3	once	TRBV5-1	CASTLPTGGGDTQYF	TGCGCCAGCACCCTACCAACGGGGGGGGGAGATACGCAGTATTTT
TRBD1	18	TRBJ1-6	.	TRBV6-1	CASSGWAQGASYNSPLHF	TGTGCCAGCAGTGGTTGGGCGCAGGGGGCCTCCTATAATTCACCCCTCCACTTT
.	13	TRBJ1-1	.	TRBV7-8	CASSTGVGTEAFF	TGTGCCAGCAGCACCGGAGTGGGCACTGAAGCTTTCTTT
TRBD1	15	TRBJ1-2	.	TRBV5-1	CASSLAPGGNYGYTF	TGCGCCAGCAGCTTGGCGCCAGGGGGAAACTATGGCTACACCTTC
TRBD2	15	TRBJ2-1	.	TRBV27	CASSLLRGASNEQFF	TGTGCCAGCAGTTTATTGCGGGGGGCCAGCAATGAGCAGTTCTTC
TRBD1	15	TRBJ1-2	.	TRBV5-1	CASSLAGQGAGGYTF	TGCGCCAGCAGCTTAGCTGGTCAGGGGGCCGGTGGCTACACCTTC
TRBD1	15	TRBJ1-3	.	TRBV5-4	CASSGRTGTGNTIYF	TGTGCCAGCAGCGGAAGGACAGGGACTGGAAACACCATATATTTT
TRBD1	13	TRBJ2-3	.	TRBV10-3	CAITGGSTDTQYF	TGTGCCATTACAGGGGGTAGCACAGATACGCAGTATTTT